The 8 T cell receptor beta chains in this list originate from one sample, sequenced in a study of blood T cell repertoires in COVID-19. Clones were sequenced by immunoSEQ multiplex PCR, and TCRdb holds only the in-frame ones, with some missing. In the table there are some 73,000 clones, 85% to 90% of which are singletons. The sequenced sample was peripheral blood. The receptors shown here come from a woman aged 80 or over with active or convalescent COVID-19.

The J gene is TRBJ2-7, the V gene TRBV20-1; TRBD2 matches 10 bases. CDR3 length: 16 residues. Trimming cost V 3 bases and J 7 bases; bases outside gene matches: 15. The germline gives CDR1 DFQATT, CDR2 SNEGSKA (reference sequence). The CDR3 region has the DNA TGCAGTGCTAGTCCTCCATCTAGCGGGGGATCGGGTGAGCAGTACTTC. Residues: CSASPPSSGGSGEQYF.

The gene calls are TRBV19 and TRBJ1-5; the D is unclear. The V and J ends lost 7 bases and 0 bases respectively, with 19 bases between them. There are 17 residues in the CDR3. Germline V gene data show CDR1 as LNHDA and CDR2 as SQIVND (reference sequence). CDR3 bases: TGTGCCAGTAAGGTCGGCAGCGGGGTGGATAGCAATCAGCCCCAGCATTTT. Its protein product is CASKVGSGVDSNQPQHF. Using reference TRBV19 and TRBJ1-5 for the parts outside the CDR3, the full variable domain is DGGITQSPKYLFRKEGQNVTLSCEQNLNHDAMYWYRQDPGQGLRLIYYSQIVNDFQKGDIAEGYSVSREKKESFPLTVTSAQKNPTAFYLCASKVGSGVDSNQPQHFGDGTRLSIL.

V gene TRBV5-1 combines with J gene TRBJ2-5, with unresolved D. V gave up 2 bases and J gave up 3 bases, with 8 bases separating them. Germline V gives CDR1 SGHRS, CDR2 YFSETQ. This CDR3 spans 13 amino acids. Here the CDR3 reads CASSFRAEETQYF. DNA for the CDR3: TGCGCCAGCAGCTTCCGCGCCGAAGAGACCCAGTACTTC.

The V gene is TRBV30, the J gene TRBJ1-1; D gene uncertain. Trimming pared 2 bases from V and 3 bases from J, leaving 10 bases between. CDR3 length: 13 residues. Germline-derived CDR1 and CDR2 are GTSNPN and SVGIG (reference sequence). CDR3 residues: CAWSFFSDTEAFF. For the CDR3, the DNA is TGTGCCTGGAGTTTTTTCAGTGACACTGAAGCTTTCTTT.

The V call is TRBV7-2, the J call TRBJ2-5; a weak D match, TRBD1 (6 bases). Per germline, CDR1 SGHTA and CDR2 FQGNSA. Trimming took 1 base from V and 4 from J, leaving 7 bases between them. The CDR3 runs to 13 residues. The CDR3 DNA sequence: TGTGCCAGCAGCTTAGGGGGGCGAGAGACCCAGTACTTC. This gives the protein CASSLGGRETQYF. Filled out from reference TRBV7-2 and TRBJ2-5, the complete variable domain reads GAGVSQSPSNKVTEKGKDVELRCDPISGHTALYWYRQSLGQGLEFLIYFQGNSAPDKSGLPSDRFSAERTGGSVSTLTIQRTQQEDSAVYLCASSLGGRETQYFGPGTRLLVL.

The sample holds a few counts of this clone. The chain recombines TRBV7-3 with TRBJ1-2; 7 nucleotides match TRBD1. This CDR3 region has 16 residues. Trimming cost V 5 bases and J 8 bases; bases outside gene matches: 17. The germline V gene has CDR1 SGHTA and CDR2 FQGTGA. The CDR3 DNA reads TGTGCCAGCAGCCCCCTCGAAGGACAGGCCACCTCGGGCTACACCTTC. Translating it yields CASSPLEGQATSGYTF.

This chain uses TRBV10-3 with TRBJ1-3; 9 bases are shared with TRBD1. The germline V gene encodes CDR1 ENHRY and CDR2 SYGVKD. The CDR3 has 16 amino acids. The ends lost 10 bases at V and 0 bases at J; junction bases unmatched: 10. This CDR3 is CATLRRDRASGNTIYF. In DNA, the CDR3 is TGTGCCACTCTACGACGGGACAGGGCCTCTGGAAACACCATATATTTT.

This clone was seen only a few times. The rearrangement joins TRBV4-1 to TRBJ2-3; 9 bases are shared with TRBD2. Germline V gene data show CDR1 as MGHRA and CDR2 as YSYEKL. The trim removed 3 bases at V and 3 bases at J, leaving 7 bases unmatched. The CDR3 extends over 16 amino acids. CDR3 in DNA: TGCGCCAGCAGCCAGGGGAATAGCGGGGGTACAGATACGCAGTATTTT. Its protein product is CASSQGNSGGTDTQYF.